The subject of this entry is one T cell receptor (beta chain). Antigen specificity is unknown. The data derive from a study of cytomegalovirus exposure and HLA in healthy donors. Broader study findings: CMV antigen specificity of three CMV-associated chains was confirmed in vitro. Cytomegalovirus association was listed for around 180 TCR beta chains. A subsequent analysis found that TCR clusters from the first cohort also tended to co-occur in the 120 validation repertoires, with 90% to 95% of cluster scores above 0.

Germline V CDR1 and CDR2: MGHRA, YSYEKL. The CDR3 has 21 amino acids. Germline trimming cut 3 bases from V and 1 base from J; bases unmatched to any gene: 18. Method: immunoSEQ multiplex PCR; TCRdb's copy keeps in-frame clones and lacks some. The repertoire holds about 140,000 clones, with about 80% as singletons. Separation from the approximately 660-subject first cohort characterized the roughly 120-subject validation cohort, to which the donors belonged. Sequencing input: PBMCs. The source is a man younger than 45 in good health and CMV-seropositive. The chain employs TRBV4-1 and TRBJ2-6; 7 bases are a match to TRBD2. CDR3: CASSQGLGGGHWGSGANVLTF. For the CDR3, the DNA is TGCGCCAGCAGCCAGGGCCTCGGGGGAGGGCACTGGGGTTCTGGGGCCAACGTCCTGACTTTC.